This TCR beta chain was retrieved from a study of radiation and T cells in renal cell carcinoma (dated by TCRdb to the early 2020s). The study in broad terms: Samples came from a clinical trial, in which primary renal cell carcinomas received 15 Gy stereotactic body radiation therapy followed by nephrectomy 4 weeks later. In the approximately 53 samples combined, some 4,000,000 unique CDR3 nucleotide sequences were found, encoding roughly 3,000,000 unique CDR3 amino acid sequences. In total, 50 to 55 samples, comprising 26 tumors and about 27 peripheral blood samples, were subjected to TCR beta sequencing.

What this sample's time point label stands for: blood 2 weeks post-SBRT. This specimen's treatment or condition label, interpreted: 15 Gy SBRT to primary tumor, nephrectomy 4 weeks later. To follow tumor-enriched clonotypes, serial peripheral blood was collected from radiation-treated patients at baseline and at 2 weeks and 4 weeks after SBRT. All patients had renal cell carcinoma with clear cell pathology. Genomic DNA for TCR sequencing was prepared using the QIAamp DNA Blood Mini Kit (Qiagen). The analyses included only samples that passed all quality control checks. Concerning this clone: Its antigen is not yet known. Base qualities are not recorded, but no much larger clone differs from it by a single base.

The investigation overall reported the following: Top tumor clonotypes rose in blood from baseline to 2 weeks post-radiation, then contracted by 4 weeks, suggesting transient expansion of tumor-resident clones. Effects of radiation dose or scheduling on the TCR repertoire could not be addressed with the single-armed trial design. Dynamics of the blood repertoire were not tracked past 4 weeks after treatment. Because no pretreatment tumor biopsies were available, whether clonotypes were present in the tumor at baseline could not be determined.

Following the manufacturer's recommendations, the immunoSEQ kit was used to generate TCR beta libraries from genomic DNA. To prepare libraries, a first multiplex PCR with proprietary primers was run, followed by a second PCR that added unique barcodes, and a bead cleanup was done after each round. A kit-provided positive control reaction and a negative control reaction were included in every sample batch. The final libraries underwent checking on an Agilent 4200 TapeStation D1000 ScreenTape, volumetric pooling, and quantification by qPCR. Sequencing was performed on an Illumina NextSeq500 with a MidOutput 150-cycle cartridge, and 156 Read1 and 15 Index1 cycles were run with kit custom primers. The pooled library was loaded at approximately 1.1 pM with a roughly 20% PhiX control spike-in. Under the source paper's analysis protocol: The vendor-processed data were analyzed in R, and a clonotype was defined as all T cells that share the same CDR3 nucleotide sequence. In the clone abundance analyses, frequencies were normalized to the 10,000 most abundant clones in each sample. Public T cell clones, which averaged fewer than five per sample, were excluded before analysis. An abundance difference of at least 32-fold between compartments was the criterion for calling clonotypes tumor-enriched or baseline blood-enriched. A beta-binomial differential abundance model was applied to find clonotypes that expanded or contracted between blood time points. The Baroni-Urbani and Buser coefficient was used to measure tumor-blood repertoire similarity, and groups were compared with two-tailed Wilcoxon tests in R. The source is immuneACCESS, and TCRdb retained only in-frame sequences with V and J called. Part of the clones is not carried over; for the studies checked, unresolved V genes explain less than half of this, and the remainder is unexplained. V, J and clone size were drawn from that table, and D and trimming were deduced from the DNA. Counted in this sample were some 130,000 clones; 70% to 90% of them appeared once. The ten largest make up around 2% of the sample.

This clonotype originated in a woman aged 60 to 75 with renal cell carcinoma. The sequencing used blood, collected from a patient whose treatment included radiotherapy and nephrectomy.

The encoded CDR3 is CASSRAGMVEPQHF. At the DNA level, the sequence is TGTGCCAGCAGCAGAGCAGGGATGGTCGAACCCCAGCATTTT. The sequence is built from TRBV7-2 and TRBJ1-5; D gene: possibly TRBD1, on 5 matching bases. Reading the germline V gene gives CDR1 SGHTA and CDR2 FQGNSA. There are 14 amino acids in the CDR3, from cysteine to phenylalanine inclusive. The only DNA kept is the CDR3, 42 bases in frame from the first base. V drops 5 bases and J drops 10 bases, leaving 18 bases in between.